This TCR beta chain was identified during a study of cytomegalovirus exposure and HLA in healthy donors. General study results and limits: It was confirmed in vitro that a few of the CMV-associated chains were specific for CMV antigens. Per published reports, the classifier diagnosed cytomegalovirus status with high specificity and sensitivity. Within the 120 or so validation repertoires, first-cohort TCR clusters tended to co-occur, according to a later analysis.

Assay: immunoSEQ multiplex PCR; the TCRdb copy retains only in-frame clones and omits some. The table has some 120,000 clones, over 85% seen once. Comment on this clone: The antigen remains undetermined.

Per the germline V gene, CDR1 is SGHRS and CDR2 is YFSETQ. The CDR3 runs 14 residues. After removal of 4 bases from V and 6 bases from J, the junction contained 8 bases not matched to a gene. The chain uses TRBV5-1 and TRBJ2-7; 9 bases are a match to TRBD1. This receptor was identified in a young man in good health and CMV-seronegative. Sequencing was done on a sample of PBMCs. CDR3 sequence: CASSVRDRAREQYF. Here the CDR3 DNA reads TGCGCCAGCAGCGTCCGGGACAGGGCGCGCGAGCAGTACTTC.